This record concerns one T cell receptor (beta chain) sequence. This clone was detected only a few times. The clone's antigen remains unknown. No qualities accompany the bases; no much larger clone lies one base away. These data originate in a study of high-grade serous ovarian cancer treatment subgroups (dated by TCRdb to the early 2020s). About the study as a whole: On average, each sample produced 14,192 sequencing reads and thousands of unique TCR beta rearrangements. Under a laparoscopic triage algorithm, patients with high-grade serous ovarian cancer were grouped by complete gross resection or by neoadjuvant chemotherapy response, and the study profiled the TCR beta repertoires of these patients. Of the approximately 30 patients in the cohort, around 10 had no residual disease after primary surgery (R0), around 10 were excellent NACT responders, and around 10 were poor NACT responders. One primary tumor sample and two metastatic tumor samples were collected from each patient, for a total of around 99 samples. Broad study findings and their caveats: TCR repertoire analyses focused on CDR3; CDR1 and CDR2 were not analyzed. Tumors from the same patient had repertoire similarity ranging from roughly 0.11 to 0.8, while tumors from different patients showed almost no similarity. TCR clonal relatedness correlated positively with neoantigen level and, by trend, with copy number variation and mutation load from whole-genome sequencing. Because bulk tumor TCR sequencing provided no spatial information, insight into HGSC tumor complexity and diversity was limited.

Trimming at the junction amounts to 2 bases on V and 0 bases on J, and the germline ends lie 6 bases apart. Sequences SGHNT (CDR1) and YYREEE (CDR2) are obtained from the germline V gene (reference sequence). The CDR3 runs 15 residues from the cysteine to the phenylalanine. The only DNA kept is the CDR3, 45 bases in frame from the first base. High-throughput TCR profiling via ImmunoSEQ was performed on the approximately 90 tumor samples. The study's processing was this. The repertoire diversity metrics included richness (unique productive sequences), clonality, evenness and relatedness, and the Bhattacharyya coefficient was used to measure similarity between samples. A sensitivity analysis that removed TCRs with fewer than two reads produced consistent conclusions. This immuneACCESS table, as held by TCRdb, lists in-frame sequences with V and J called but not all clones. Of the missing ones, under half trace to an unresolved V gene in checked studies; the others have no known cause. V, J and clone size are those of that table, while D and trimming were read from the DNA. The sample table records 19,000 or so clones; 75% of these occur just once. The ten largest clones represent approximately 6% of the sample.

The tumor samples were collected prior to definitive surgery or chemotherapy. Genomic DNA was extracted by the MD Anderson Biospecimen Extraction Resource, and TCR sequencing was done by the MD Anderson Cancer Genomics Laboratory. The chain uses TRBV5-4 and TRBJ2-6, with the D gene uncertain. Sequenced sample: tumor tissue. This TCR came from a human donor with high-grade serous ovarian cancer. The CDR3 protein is CASSLGGSGANVLTF. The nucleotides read TGTGCCAGCAGCTTAGGCGGCTCTGGGGCCAACGTCCTGACTTTC.